A single sample is the source of the 29 T cell receptor beta chains below, sequenced in a study of blood T cell repertoires in COVID-19. The method was immunoSEQ multiplex PCR; TCRdb's version includes in-frame clones alone and lacks a portion of them. The sample has just over 350,000 clones, about 90% seen once. Sequences were obtained from PBMCs or T cells enriched from blood (not recorded which). These receptors were taken from a woman in her twenties or thirties who had recovered from COVID-19.

The chain carries TRBV2 and TRBJ1-5; 11 bases map to TRBD1. This CDR3 region has 18 residues. Germline lookup yields CDR1 SNHLY and CDR2 FYNNEI. After removal of 7 bases from V and 1 base from J, the junction contained 12 bases not matched to a gene. Written as DNA, the CDR3 is TGTGCCAGCAAAGCCGGGACAGGGGGGGTCTTGAGCAATCAGCCCCAGCATTTT. Amino acids: CASKAGTGGVLSNQPQHF.

The gene calls are TRBV2 and TRBJ2-7; D is uncertain. Germline assignment: CDR1 SNHLY and CDR2 FYNNEI. This CDR3 is built from 13 residues. Trimming shortened V by 4 bases and J by 7 bases, and 14 bases separated the two germline ends. CDR3 sequence (DNA): TGTGCCAGCAGTGTGGAGCGTTCCGATGAGCAGTACTTC. This gives the protein CASSVERSDEQYF.

The chain is built from TRBV4-2 and TRBJ1-1; maybe TRBD1 (5 bases). The CDR3 spans 22 residues. V dropped 0 bases and J dropped 0 bases, with 29 bases sitting between them. The germline V gene encodes CDR1 LGHNA and CDR2 YNFKEQ. CDR3 sequence reads: CASSQDPKGSFRDFRMNTEAFF. In nucleotides, the CDR3 is TGTGCCAGCAGCCAAGATCCCAAAGGCTCGTTCCGGGACTTTCGAATGAACACTGAAGCTTTCTTT.

The V call is TRBV28, the J call TRBJ1-5; TRBD1 matches 7 bases. V shed 6 bases, J shed 7 bases, and the junction held 12 bases outside the gene matches. The CDR3 sequence is 15 residues long. Germline V gene sequence: CDR1 MDHEN, CDR2 SYDVKM. CDR3 DNA: TGTGCCAGCAGCTTCGACAGGGAGTTTACGCAGCCCCAGCATTTT. It translates to CASSFDREFTQPQHF. Full variable domain (outside the CDR3, taken from reference TRBV28 and TRBJ1-5): DVKVTQSSRYLVKRTGEKVFLECVQDMDHENMFWYRQDPGLGLRLIYFSYDVKMKEKGDIPEGYSVSREKKERFSLILESASTNQTSMYLCASSFDREFTQPQHFGDGTRLSIL.

This chain joins TRBV21-1 and TRBJ1-2. TRBV21-1 is a pseudogene. The CDR3 is 13 residues long. The CDR3 DNA reads as TGTGCCAGCAGCAAAGTCACGGGGAGGGGCTACACCTTC. Translation gives CASSKVTGRGYTF.

The chain employs TRBV18 and TRBJ2-7, with TRBD1 matching 8 bases. V lost 3 bases, J lost 4 bases, and 5 bases stayed unmatched. The CDR3 length is 14 residues. Looked up from germline, CDR1 is KGHSH and CDR2 is LQKENI. CDR3 protein: CASSPPGQVYEQYF. CDR3 DNA sequence: TGTGCCAGCTCACCGCCGGGACAGGTATACGAGCAGTACTTC.

The V and J genes are TRBV21-1 and TRBJ2-5; the table's D call, TRBD1, was not checked against the DNA. TRBV21-1 is tagged as a pseudogene. This CDR3 spans 14 amino acids. The CDR3 bases are TGTGCCAGCAGCCCCTGGGACACCCAAGAGACCCAGTACTTC. Its translation is CASSPWDTQETQYF.

This clone was seen just once. This chain connects TRBV3-1 (or the pseudogene TRBV3-2) to TRBJ2-1, with 8 bases matching TRBD2. The CDR3 runs 16 residues. Germline trimming cut 4 bases from V and 5 bases from J; bases unmatched to any gene: 10. The germline CDR1 and CDR2 sequences are LGHDT and YNNKEL (reference sequence). CDR3 residues: CASSLGAGVSDNEQFF. CDR3 nucleotides: TGTGCCAGCAGCCTGGGAGCGGGAGTAAGCGACAATGAGCAGTTCTTC.

The chain carries TRBV7-8 and TRBJ1-6, with a possible D match to TRBD1 (5 bases). Germline CDR1 is SGHVS and CDR2 is FQNEAQ. The V gene lost 1 base and the J gene lost 13 bases, with 14 bases spanning the gap. This CDR3 region has 14 residues. The CDR3 DNA is TGTGCCAGCAGCTTAGAGGGTGGGGCAAGGCCCCTCCACTTT. It is translated as CASSLEGGARPLHF.

The V gene is TRBV4-1, the J gene TRBJ2-7; weak D call: TRBD2 (6 bases). Trimming took off 2 bases at V and 2 bases at J, with 13 bases between the two ends. Germline CDR1 reads MGHRA; CDR2 reads YSYEKL. This CDR3 has 15 residues. The CDR3 DNA reads TGCGCCAGCAGCCAACCTATCGGGGGAACCTACGAGCAGTACTTC. As protein: CASSQPIGGTYEQYF.

The rearrangement links TRBV5-1 to TRBJ1-3, with 8 bases identical to TRBD1. CDR1 SGHRS and CDR2 YFSETQ come from the germline V gene. The CDR3 length is 17 residues. The V segment lost 3 bases and the J segment 2 bases; nucleotides outside the gene matches: 10. The CDR3 DNA reads TGCGCCAGCAGCTCCGCCGGGACAGGAGTGGCTGGAAACACCATATATTTT. This gives the protein CASSSAGTGVAGNTIYF.

The V gene is TRBV7-3, the J gene TRBJ2-2, with 14 nucleotides matching TRBD2. With 5 bases clipped from V and 6 bases from J, the junction kept 11 bases outside the gene matches. Per germline, CDR1 SGHTA and CDR2 FQGTGA. The CDR3 has 18 residues. The CDR3 DNA reads as TGTGCCAGCAGCGGGACTAGCGGGGGATCAACCCCCCCCGGGGAGCTGTTTTTT. Its protein product is CASSGTSGGSTPPGELFF.

The CDR3 spells CASSFPGYSPLHF. The CDR3 DNA sequence: TGTGCCAGCAGTTTCCCGGGGTATTCACCCCTCCACTTT. V is TRBV11-2 and J is TRBJ1-6; D not resolved. This CDR3 is built from 13 residues. V lost 6 bases and J lost 8, with 11 bases in between. The germline V gene has CDR1 SGHAT and CDR2 FQNNGV.

This chain links TRBV5-1 with TRBJ1-1, with 11 bases aligning to TRBD1. From germline, CDR1 is SGHRS and CDR2 YFSETQ. CDR3 length equals 15 residues. Unmatched junction bases numbered 3, after V lost 4 bases and J lost 1 base. The DNA of the CDR3 is TGCGCCAGCAGCCCCGGACAGGGGGCGAACACTGAAGCTTTCTTT. Protein product: CASSPGQGANTEAFF.

The chain couples TRBV28 to TRBJ1-1, with 8 bases identical to TRBD1. This CDR3 spans 15 amino acids. Germline lookup yields CDR1 MDHEN and CDR2 SYDVKM. The V and J ends lost 2 bases and 1 base, in that order; junction bases with no gene match: 3. This CDR3 is CASSLGGQGNTEAFF. The CDR3, as DNA: TGTGCCAGCAGTTTAGGCGGACAGGGGAACACTGAAGCTTTCTTT.

V usage is TRBV27 and J usage is TRBJ1-1, with TRBD1 identical over 7 bases. Germline CDR1 is MNHEY and CDR2 is SMNVEV (reference sequence). The ends lost 5 bases at V and 5 bases at J; junction bases unmatched: 5. This CDR3 is built from 13 residues. CDR3 residues: CASSHKQGTEAFF. The CDR3, as DNA: TGTGCCAGCAGTCATAAACAGGGGACTGAAGCTTTCTTT.

This chain connects TRBV4-1 to TRBJ2-3; D gene ambiguous. Trimming took off 0 bases at V and 0 bases at J, with 10 bases between the two ends. The V gene's germline CDR1 is MGHRA and CDR2 YSYEKL. This CDR3 has 16 residues. The CDR3 bases are TGCGCCAGCAGCCAAGAGGCTCATTCTAGCACAGATACGCAGTATTTT. This encodes CASSQEAHSSTDTQYF.

The table lists this clone with a count of one. J is TRBJ1-2 and V is TRBV9; 7 bases map to TRBD1. The CDR3 has 16 residues. The V segment lost 1 base and the J segment 2 bases; nucleotides outside the gene matches: 8. Germline CDR1 reads SGDLS; CDR2 reads YYNGEE. The CDR3 DNA follows: TGTGCCAGCAGCGTATTAGACAGGGACCCGAACTATGGCTACACCTTC. The encoded protein is CASSVLDRDPNYGYTF.

This clone came up a few times. The chain employs TRBV4-2 and TRBJ1-2; D unresolved. Germline V gene sequence: CDR1 LGHNA, CDR2 YNFKEQ. This CDR3 is built from 14 residues. The V gene lost 0 bases and the J gene lost 3 bases, with 8 bases spanning the gap. The CDR3 DNA reads TGTGCCAGCAGCCAAGAGCGGGTTTACTATGGCTACACCTTC. It yields the protein CASSQERVYYGYTF.

Note on this clone: Other DNA variants within this sample encode the same CDR3. The rearrangement links TRBV7-9 to TRBJ1-1; maybe TRBD1 (5 bases). The length of the CDR3 is 13 residues. V was clipped by 3 bases and J by 2 bases, with 7 bases between them. Germline V gene sequence: CDR1 SEHNR, CDR2 FQNEAQ (reference sequence). As DNA, the CDR3 is TGTGCCAGCAGCTTTACAGGTAACACTGAAGCTTTCTTT. Its protein is CASSFTGNTEAFF.

This clone was seen a handful of times. The V call is TRBV21-1, the J call TRBJ2-1; the DNA was not used to check the table's D call, TRBD1. TRBV21-1 is a documented pseudogene. The CDR3 sequence is 15 residues long. CDR3: CASSARDRGLNEQFF. The DNA for the CDR3 is TGTGCCAGCAGCGCCCGGGACAGGGGGCTGAATGAGCAGTTCTTC.

The chain has TRBV10-3 and TRBJ1-3, with D tentatively TRBD1 (5 bases). Trimming shortened V by 7 bases and J by 0 bases, and 16 bases separated the two germline ends. Germline V gene data show CDR1 as ENHRY and CDR2 as SYGVKD. The CDR3 covers 16 residues. CDR3 loop: CAIKGGEAHSGNTIYF. The CDR3, as DNA: TGTGCCATCAAAGGAGGGGAGGCTCACTCTGGAAACACCATATATTTT.

The chain uses TRBV19 and TRBJ1-1, with D perhaps matching TRBD1 (5 bases). Trimming left V 1 base short and J 7 bases short, with 16 bases between. Germline V CDR1 and CDR2: LNHDA, SQIVND (reference sequence). CDR3 length: 15 residues. The CDR3 region has the DNA TGTGCCAGTAGTATAGGCCACAGGAGCGTCAATGAAGCTTTCTTT. Its protein product is CASSIGHRSVNEAFF.

The chain joins TRBV6-5 to TRBJ1-2; 12 nucleotides line up with TRBD1. Germline V gives CDR1 MNHEY, CDR2 SVGAGI. V trimming: 7 bases; J trimming: 4 bases; junction bases outside the gene matches: 7. The CDR3 contains 15 residues. The CDR3 sequence is CASNPGTGGVYGYTF. The CDR3 coding sequence is TGTGCCAGCAACCCCGGGACAGGGGGCGTCTATGGCTACACCTTC.

This chain uses TRBV10-3 with TRBJ2-7; the match to TRBD1 covers 11 bases. V lost 7 bases to trimming and J lost 4 bases; unmatched junction nucleotides: 9. CDR1 and CDR2 (germline): ENHRY, SYGVKD. The CDR3 has 15 amino acids. CDR3 in DNA: TGTGCCATCAAACCCGGGACAGGGGGGCAATACGAGCAGTACTTC. Encoded protein: CAIKPGTGGQYEQYF.

The rearrangement joins TRBV11-2 to TRBJ2-7, with D unresolved. From germline, CDR1 is SGHAT and CDR2 FQNNGV. The CDR3 is 15 residues long. V lost 4 bases and J lost 2, with 15 bases in between. In DNA, the CDR3 is TGTGCCAGCAGCTATTCCGGGTCCAATGCCTACGAGCAGTACTTC. This codes for CASSYSGSNAYEQYF.

The chain couples TRBV7-8 to TRBJ2-2; no definite D call. There are 15 residues in the CDR3. Germline V gives CDR1 SGHVS, CDR2 FQNEAQ. V lost 5 bases and J 1 base, leaving 11 bases between the germline ends. In nucleotides, the CDR3 is TGTGCCAGCAGCCCATGGGCCCGGAACACCGGGGAGCTGTTTTTT. Translated: CASSPWARNTGELFF.

In nucleotides, the CDR3 is TGCGCCAGCAGCTCGTCGGGGAACTATGGCTACACCTTC. Residues: CASSSSGNYGYTF. The chain combines TRBV5-1 with TRBJ1-2; D is ambiguous. Per the germline V gene, CDR1 is SGHRS and CDR2 is YFSETQ. Deletions cut 3 bases from V and 2 bases from J, with 8 bases between. The CDR3 loop spans 13 amino acids. The full variable domain, its missing parts supplied by reference TRBV5-1 and TRBJ1-2, is KAGVTQTPRYLIKTRGQQVTLSCSPISGHRSVSWYQQTPGQGLQFLFEYFSETQRNKGNFPGRFSGRQFSNSRSEMNVSTLELGDSALYLCASSSSGNYGYTFGSGTRLTVV.

CDR3: CASSYGLAYNEQFF. The CDR3 DNA reads TGTGCCAGCAGTTATGGACTAGCCTACAATGAGCAGTTCTTC. The rearrangement links TRBV6-5 to TRBJ2-1, with 7 bases identical to TRBD2. The J segment lost 2 bases and the V segment lost 3 bases, leaving 1 base of the junction unmatched. Germline CDR1 MNHEY, CDR2 SVGAGI. The CDR3 has 14 residues.